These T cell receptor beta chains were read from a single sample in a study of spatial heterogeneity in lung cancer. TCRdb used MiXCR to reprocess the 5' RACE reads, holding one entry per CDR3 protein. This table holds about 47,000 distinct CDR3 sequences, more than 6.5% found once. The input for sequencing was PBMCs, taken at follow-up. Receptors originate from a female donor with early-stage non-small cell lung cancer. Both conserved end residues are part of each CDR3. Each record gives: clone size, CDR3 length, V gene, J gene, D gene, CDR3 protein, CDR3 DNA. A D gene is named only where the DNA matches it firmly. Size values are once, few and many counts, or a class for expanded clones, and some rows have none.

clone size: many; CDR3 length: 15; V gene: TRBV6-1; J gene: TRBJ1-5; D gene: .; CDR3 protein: CASSEGAGNNQPQHF; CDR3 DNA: TGTGCCAGCAGTGAAGGGGCAGGGAACAATCAGCCCCAGCATTTT
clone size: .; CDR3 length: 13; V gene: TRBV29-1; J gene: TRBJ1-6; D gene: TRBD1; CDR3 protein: CSKSRDRGSPLHF; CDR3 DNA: TGCAGTAAAAGTCGGGACAGAGGGTCACCCCTCCACTTT
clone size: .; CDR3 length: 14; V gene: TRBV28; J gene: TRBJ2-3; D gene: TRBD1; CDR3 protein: CASTFGTATDTQYF; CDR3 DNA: TGTGCCAGCACCTTCGGGACAGCCACAGATACGCAGTATTTT
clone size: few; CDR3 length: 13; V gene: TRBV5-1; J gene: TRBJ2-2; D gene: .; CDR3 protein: CASSFPNTGELFF; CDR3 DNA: TGCGCCAGCAGCTTCCCAAACACCGGGGAGCTGTTTTTT
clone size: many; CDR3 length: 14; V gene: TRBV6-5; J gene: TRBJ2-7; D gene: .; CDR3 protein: CASSPEGSATKQYF; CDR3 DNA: TGTGCCAGCAGTCCCGAAGGTAGCGCTACGAAGCAGTACTTC
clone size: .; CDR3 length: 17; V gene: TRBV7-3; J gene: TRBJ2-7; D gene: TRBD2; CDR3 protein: CASKDSRAGRPFYEQYF; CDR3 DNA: TGTGCCAGCAAGGACTCAAGAGCGGGGAGACCTTTCTACGAGCAGTACTTC
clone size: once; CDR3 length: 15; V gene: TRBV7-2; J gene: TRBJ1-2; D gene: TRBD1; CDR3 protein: CASTSGTGDPYGYTF; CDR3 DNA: TGTGCCAGCACCTCCGGGACAGGAGATCCCTATGGCTACACCTTC
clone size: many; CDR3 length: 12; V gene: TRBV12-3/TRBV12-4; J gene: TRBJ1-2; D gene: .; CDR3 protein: CASSFRAYGYTF; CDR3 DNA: TGTGCCAGCAGTTTCCGGGCGTACGGCTACACCTTC
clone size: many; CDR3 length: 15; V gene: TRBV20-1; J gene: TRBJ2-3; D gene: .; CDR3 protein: CSASFPAGDATTQYF; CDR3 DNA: TGCAGTGCATCTTTCCCGGCGGGTGACGCAACTACGCAGTATTTT
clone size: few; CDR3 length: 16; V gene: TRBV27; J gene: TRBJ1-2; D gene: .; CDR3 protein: CASSPGGEVPNYGYTF; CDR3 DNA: TGTGCCAGCAGTCCCGGTGGGGAGGTTCCTAACTATGGCTACACCTTC
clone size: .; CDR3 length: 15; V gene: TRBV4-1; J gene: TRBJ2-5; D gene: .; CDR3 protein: CASSQDPRDSETQYF; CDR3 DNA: TGCGCCAGCAGCCAAGATCCCAGGGATTCAGAGACCCAGTACTTC
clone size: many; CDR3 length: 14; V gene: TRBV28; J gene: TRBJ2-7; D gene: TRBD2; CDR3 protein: CASNPGGAGYEQYF; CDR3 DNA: TGTGCCAGCAACCCGGGGGGGGCCGGCTACGAGCAGTACTTC
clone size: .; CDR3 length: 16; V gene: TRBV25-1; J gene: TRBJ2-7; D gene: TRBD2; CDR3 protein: CASSGLSGGRSYEQYF; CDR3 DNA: TGTGCCAGCAGTGGTCTAAGCGGGGGCCGCTCCTACGAGCAGTACTTC
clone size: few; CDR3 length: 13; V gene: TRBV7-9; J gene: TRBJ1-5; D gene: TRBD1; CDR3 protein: CASSPDRAQPQHF; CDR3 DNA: TGTGCCAGCAGCCCCGACAGGGCCCAGCCCCAGCATTTT
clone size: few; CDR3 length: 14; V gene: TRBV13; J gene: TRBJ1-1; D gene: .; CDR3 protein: CASSLQTVNTEAFF; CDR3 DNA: TGTGCCAGCAGCCTACAGACTGTCAACACTGAAGCTTTCTTT
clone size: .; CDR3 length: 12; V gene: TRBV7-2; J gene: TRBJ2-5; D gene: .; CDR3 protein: CASSFPDSSQYF; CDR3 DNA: TGTGCCAGCAGCTTCCCCGACAGTTCGCAGTACTTC
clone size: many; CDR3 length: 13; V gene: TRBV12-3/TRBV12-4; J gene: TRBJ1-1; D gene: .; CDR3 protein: CASSTREGTEAFF; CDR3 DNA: TGTGCCAGCAGTACCCGGGAGGGCACTGAAGCTTTCTTT
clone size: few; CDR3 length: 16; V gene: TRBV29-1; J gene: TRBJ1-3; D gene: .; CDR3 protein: CSATRGTYSSGNTIYF; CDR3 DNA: TGCAGCGCCACTAGGGGGACCTACTCCTCTGGAAACACCATATATTTT
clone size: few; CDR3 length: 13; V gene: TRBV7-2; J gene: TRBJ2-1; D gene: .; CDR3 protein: CASSTEGGNEQFF; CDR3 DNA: TGTGCCAGCAGTACGGAAGGCGGCAATGAGCAGTTCTTC
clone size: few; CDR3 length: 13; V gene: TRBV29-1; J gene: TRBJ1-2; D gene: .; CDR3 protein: CSVGIELNYGYTF; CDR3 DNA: TGCAGCGTTGGGATAGAACTAAACTATGGCTACACCTTC
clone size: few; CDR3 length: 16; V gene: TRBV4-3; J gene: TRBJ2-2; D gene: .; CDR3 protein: CASSQVGGADTGELFF; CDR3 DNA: TGCGCCAGCAGCCAAGTAGGGGGGGCTGACACCGGGGAGCTGTTTTTT
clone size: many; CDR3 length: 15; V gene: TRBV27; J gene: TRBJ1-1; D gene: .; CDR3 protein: CASSVMDSLNTEAFF; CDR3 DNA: TGTGCCAGCAGTGTAATGGACAGCCTGAACACTGAAGCTTTCTTT
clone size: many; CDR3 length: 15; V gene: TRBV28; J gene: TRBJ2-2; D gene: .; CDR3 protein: CASSFQGTNTGELFF; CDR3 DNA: TGTGCCAGCAGTTTTCAGGGAACGAACACCGGGGAGCTGTTTTTT
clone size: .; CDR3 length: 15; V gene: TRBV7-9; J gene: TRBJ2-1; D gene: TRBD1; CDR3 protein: CASSSRTGVHNEQFF; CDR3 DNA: TGTGCCAGCAGCTCACGGACAGGCGTACACAATGAGCAGTTCTTC
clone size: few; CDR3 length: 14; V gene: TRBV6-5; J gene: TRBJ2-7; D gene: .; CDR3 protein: CASSSPGSSYEQYF; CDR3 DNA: TGTGCCAGCAGTTCACCAGGGAGCTCCTACGAGCAGTACTTC
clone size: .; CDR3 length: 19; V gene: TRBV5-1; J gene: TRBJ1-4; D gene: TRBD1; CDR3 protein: CASSLAGRAEAGGNEKLFF; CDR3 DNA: TGCGCCAGCAGCTTGGCCGGGCGGGCTGAGGCAGGGGGTAATGAAAAACTGTTTTTT
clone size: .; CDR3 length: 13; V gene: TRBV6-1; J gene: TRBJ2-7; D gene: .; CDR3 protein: CASSRTESYEQYF; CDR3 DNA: TGTGCCAGCAGTCGGACAGAAAGCTACGAGCAGTACTTC
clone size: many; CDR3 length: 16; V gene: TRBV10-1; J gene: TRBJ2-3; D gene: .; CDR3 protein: CASSDPSGGPADTQYF; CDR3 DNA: TGCGCCAGCAGTGACCCCTCTGGGGGTCCGGCAGATACGCAGTATTTT
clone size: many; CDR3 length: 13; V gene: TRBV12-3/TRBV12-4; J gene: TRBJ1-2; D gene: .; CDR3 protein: CASSLGRAGGYTF; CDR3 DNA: TGTGCCAGCAGTTTAGGGCGCGCGGGTGGCTACACCTTC
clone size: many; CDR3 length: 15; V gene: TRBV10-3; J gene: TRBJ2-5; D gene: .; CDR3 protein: CAISESGLLQETQYF; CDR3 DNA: TGTGCCATCAGTGAGTCAGGGCTCCTTCAAGAGACCCAGTACTTC
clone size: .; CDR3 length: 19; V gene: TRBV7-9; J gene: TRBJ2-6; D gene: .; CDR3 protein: CASRHRQGEVLSGANVLTF; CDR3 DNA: TGTGCCAGCAGACACCGGCAGGGGGAGGTCCTCTCTGGGGCCAACGTCCTGACTTTC
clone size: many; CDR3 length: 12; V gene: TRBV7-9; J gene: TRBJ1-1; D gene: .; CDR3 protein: CASSPTVYEAFF; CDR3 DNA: TGTGCCAGCAGCCCGACGGTTTATGAAGCTTTCTTT
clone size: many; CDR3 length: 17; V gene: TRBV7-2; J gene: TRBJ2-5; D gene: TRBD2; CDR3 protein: CASRTGTSGVRGETQYF; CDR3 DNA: TGTGCCAGCAGGACCGGGACTAGCGGGGTGAGAGGAGAGACCCAGTACTTC
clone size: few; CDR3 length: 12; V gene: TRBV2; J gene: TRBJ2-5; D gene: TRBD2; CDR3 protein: CARAGSGETQYF; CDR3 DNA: TGTGCCAGAGCGGGGTCAGGGGAGACCCAGTACTTC
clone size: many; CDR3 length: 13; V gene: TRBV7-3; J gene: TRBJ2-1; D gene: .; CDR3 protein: CASSLGALNEQFF; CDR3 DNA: TGTGCCAGCAGCTTAGGTGCCCTTAATGAGCAGTTCTTC
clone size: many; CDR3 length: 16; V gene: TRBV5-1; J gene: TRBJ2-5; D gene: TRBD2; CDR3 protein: CASSPRGSGGRETQYF; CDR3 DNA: TGCGCCAGCAGCCCCCGGGGTAGCGGGGGGCGAGAGACCCAGTACTTC
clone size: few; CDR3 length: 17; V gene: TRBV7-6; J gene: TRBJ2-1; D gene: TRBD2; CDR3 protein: CASSLEASGGALNEQFF; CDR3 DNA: TGTGCCAGCAGCTTAGAGGCTAGCGGGGGGGCCCTTAATGAGCAGTTCTTC
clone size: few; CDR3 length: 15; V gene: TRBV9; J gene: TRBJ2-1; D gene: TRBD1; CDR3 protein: CASSPRDSSYNEQFF; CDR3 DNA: TGTGCCAGCAGCCCCCGGGACAGCTCCTACAATGAGCAGTTCTTC
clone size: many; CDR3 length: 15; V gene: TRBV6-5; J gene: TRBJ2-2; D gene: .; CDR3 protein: CASSYLSQYTGELFF; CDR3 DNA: TGTGCCAGCAGTTATTTATCACAGTACACCGGGGAGCTGTTTTTT
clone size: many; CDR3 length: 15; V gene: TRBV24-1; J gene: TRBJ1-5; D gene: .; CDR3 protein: CATSDSALVPSPQHF; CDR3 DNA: TGTGCCACCAGTGATTCCGCCTTGGTCCCCTCGCCCCAGCATTTT
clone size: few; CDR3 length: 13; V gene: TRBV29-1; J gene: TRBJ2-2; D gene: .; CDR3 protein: CSVVLRGTGELFF; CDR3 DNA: TGCAGCGTTGTCCTACGAGGCACCGGGGAGCTGTTTTTT
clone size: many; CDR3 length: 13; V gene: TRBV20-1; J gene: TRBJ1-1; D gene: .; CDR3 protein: CSAFPAGRTEAFF; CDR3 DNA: TGCAGTGCTTTTCCGGCTGGTCGCACTGAAGCTTTCTTT
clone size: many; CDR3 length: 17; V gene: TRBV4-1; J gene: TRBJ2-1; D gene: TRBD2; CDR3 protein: CASSQLTGAGSYNEQFF; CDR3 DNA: TGCGCCAGCAGCCAACTTACGGGAGCGGGGAGTTACAATGAGCAGTTCTTC
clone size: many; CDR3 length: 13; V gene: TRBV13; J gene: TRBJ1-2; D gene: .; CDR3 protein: CASSLQGGYGYTF; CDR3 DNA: TGTGCCAGCAGCTTACAAGGGGGTTATGGCTACACCTTC
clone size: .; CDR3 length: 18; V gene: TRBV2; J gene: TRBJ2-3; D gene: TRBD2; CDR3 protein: CASRSGTSGVARTDTQYF; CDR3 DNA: TGTGCCAGCAGGTCCGGGACTAGCGGGGTCGCCCGCACAGATACGCAGTATTTT
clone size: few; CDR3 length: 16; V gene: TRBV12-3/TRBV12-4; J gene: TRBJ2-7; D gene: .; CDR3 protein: CASSSGIGQGGSEQYF; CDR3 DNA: TGTGCCAGCAGTTCCGGAATCGGACAGGGCGGGAGCGAGCAGTACTTC
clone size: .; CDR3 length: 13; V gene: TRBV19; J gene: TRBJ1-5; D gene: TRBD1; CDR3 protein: CASNQDRYQPQHF; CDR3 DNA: TGTGCCAGTAACCAGGACAGGTATCAGCCCCAGCATTTT
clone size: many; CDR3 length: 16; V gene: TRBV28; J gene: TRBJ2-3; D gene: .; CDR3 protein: CASSLSFLSYTDTQYF; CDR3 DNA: TGTGCCAGCAGTTTAAGCTTCCTCTCCTACACAGATACGCAGTATTTT
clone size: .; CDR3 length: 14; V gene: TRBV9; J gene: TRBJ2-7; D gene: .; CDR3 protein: CASNWGDTSNEQYF; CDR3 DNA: TGTGCCAGCAATTGGGGCGACACCTCCAACGAGCAGTACTTC
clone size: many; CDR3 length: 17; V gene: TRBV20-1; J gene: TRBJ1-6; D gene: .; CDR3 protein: CSARDFQGLSGNSPLHF; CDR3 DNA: TGCAGTGCTAGAGATTTTCAGGGGCTGTCCGGTAATTCACCCCTCCACTTT
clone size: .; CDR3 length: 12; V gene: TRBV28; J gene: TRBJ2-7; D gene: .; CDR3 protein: CASSEGGYEQYF; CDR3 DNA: TGTGCCAGCAGCGAGGGGGGCTACGAGCAGTACTTC
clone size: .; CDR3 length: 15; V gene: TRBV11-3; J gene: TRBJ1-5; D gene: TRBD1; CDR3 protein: CASSPQGRSNQPQHF; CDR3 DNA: TGTGCCAGCAGCCCACAGGGGCGCAGCAATCAGCCCCAGCATTTT
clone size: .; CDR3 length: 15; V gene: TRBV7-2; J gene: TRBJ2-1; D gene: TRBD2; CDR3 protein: CASSRTSGVYNEQFF; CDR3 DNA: TGTGCCAGCAGTCGAACTAGCGGGGTTTACAATGAGCAGTTCTTC
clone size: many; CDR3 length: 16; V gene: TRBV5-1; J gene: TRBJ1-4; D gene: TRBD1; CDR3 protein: CASSLASGTGSGKLFF; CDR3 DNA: TGCGCCAGCAGCTTGGCCTCCGGGACAGGGTCCGGAAAACTGTTTTTT
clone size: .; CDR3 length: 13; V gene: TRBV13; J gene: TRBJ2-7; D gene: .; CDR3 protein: CASKGGWSYEQYF; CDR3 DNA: TGTGCCAGCAAAGGGGGTTGGTCCTACGAGCAGTACTTC
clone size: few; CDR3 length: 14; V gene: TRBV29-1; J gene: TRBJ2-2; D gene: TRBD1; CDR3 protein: CSVDGQGVTGELFF; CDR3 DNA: TGCAGCGTGGATGGACAGGGAGTCACCGGGGAGCTGTTTTTT
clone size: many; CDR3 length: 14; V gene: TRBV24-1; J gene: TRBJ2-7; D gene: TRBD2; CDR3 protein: CATSETSGGYEQYF; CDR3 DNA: TGTGCCACCAGTGAAACTAGCGGGGGCTACGAGCAGTACTTC